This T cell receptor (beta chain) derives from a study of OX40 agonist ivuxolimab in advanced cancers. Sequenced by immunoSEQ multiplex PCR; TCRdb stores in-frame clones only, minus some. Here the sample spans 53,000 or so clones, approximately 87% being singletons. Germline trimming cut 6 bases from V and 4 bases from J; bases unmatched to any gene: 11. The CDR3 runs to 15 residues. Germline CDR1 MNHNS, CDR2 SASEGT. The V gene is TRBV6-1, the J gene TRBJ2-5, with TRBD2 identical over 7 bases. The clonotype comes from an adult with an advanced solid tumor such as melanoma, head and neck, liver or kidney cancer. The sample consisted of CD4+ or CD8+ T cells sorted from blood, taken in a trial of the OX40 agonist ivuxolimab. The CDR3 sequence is CASSVPASGTETQYF. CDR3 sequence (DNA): TGTGCCAGCAGCGTACCGGCTAGCGGCACAGAGACCCAGTACTTC.